Listed here are 9 T cell receptor beta chains from one sample, sequenced in a study of T cell clonotyping in hematopoietic cell transplantation. Here immunoSEQ multiplex PCR was the method, and the copy in TCRdb shows in-frame clones only, minus some. The profile covers about 36,000 clones, with 85% to 95% appearing a single time and around 1.5% taken by the ten largest. Time point in this sample: recipient sample about 28 days before transplant, after cytoreduction. The sample here was peripheral blood mononuclear cells, taken before stem cell transplant. The receptors derive from a man in his forties or fifties with chronic myeloid leukemia. Some clones in this sample may be carry-over from other donors' samples.

This chain links TRBV7-2 with TRBJ1-2; 9 bases agree with TRBD1. After removal of 6 bases from V and 0 bases from J, the junction contained 8 bases not matched to a gene. The CDR3 sequence is 16 residues long. Germline loops: CDR1 SGHTA, CDR2 FQGNSA. CDR3 nucleotide sequence: TGTGCCAGCAGTTCGACAGGGGGTAACACTAACTATGGCTACACCTTC. It specifies CASSSTGGNTNYGYTF.

The V and J genes are TRBV30 and TRBJ1-5, with 8 bases that match TRBD1. This CDR3 spans 17 amino acids. V gave up 0 bases and J gave up 2 bases; unmatched junction bases: 9. The germline V gene has CDR1 GTSNPN and CDR2 SVGIG (reference sequence). The CDR3: CAWSVGRGLGGNQPQHF. As DNA, the CDR3 is TGTGCCTGGAGTGTTGGCAGGGGGCTTGGAGGCAATCAGCCCCAGCATTTT.

The chain has TRBV28 and TRBJ1-2; D is uncertain. Trimming took 6 bases from V and 2 from J, leaving 16 bases between them. CDR3 size: 15 residues. Germline CDR1 and CDR2: MDHEN and SYDVKM. The CDR3 loop reads CASRLTSGRNYGYTF. In DNA, the CDR3 is TGTGCCAGCAGGCTAACTTCGGGGAGGAACTATGGCTACACCTTC.

The chain employs TRBV19 and TRBJ1-6; D gene ambiguous. Germline values: CDR1 LNHDA, CDR2 SQIVND (reference sequence). The CDR3 contains 13 residues. V dropped 5 bases and J dropped 9 bases, with 11 bases sitting between them. CDR3 region: CASSDRLSSPLHF. CDR3 bases: TGTGCCAGTAGTGACCGACTTTCTTCACCCCTCCACTTT. The full variable domain, in which reference TRBV19 and TRBJ1-6 provide the parts outside the CDR3, is DGGITQSPKYLFRKEGQNVTLSCEQNLNHDAMYWYRQDPGQGLRLIYYSQIVNDFQKGDIAEGYSVSREKKESFPLTVTSAQKNPTAFYLCASSDRLSSPLHFGNGTRLTVT.

CDR3 sequence: CASSERTGLATNEKLFF. The CDR3 nucleotides are TGTGCCAGCTCAGAACGAACAGGGCTTGCAACTAATGAAAAACTGTTTTTT. This chain joins TRBV18 and TRBJ1-4; possible D gene TRBD1, 6 bases. This CDR3 is built from 17 residues. Germline V gene lookup returns CDR1 KGHSH and CDR2 LQKENI. The ends were cut back, 5 bases at V and 0 bases at J, with 16 bases in the middle.

This rearrangement joins TRBV6-6 to TRBJ1-2, with D hard to call. The length of the CDR3 is 12 residues. With 7 bases removed from V and 4 bases from J, the gap between germline ends came to 10 bases. The germline gives CDR1 MNHNY, CDR2 SVGAGI (reference sequence). CDR3 protein: CASITHSYGYTF. In DNA, the CDR3 is TGTGCCAGCATCACACATAGCTATGGCTACACCTTC.

The rearrangement uses TRBV28 and TRBJ2-3; TRBD1 aligns across 7 bases. V shed 6 bases and J 5 bases; nucleotides not matched to a gene: 8. The CDR3 covers 14 residues. Germline V gives CDR1 MDHEN, CDR2 SYDVKM. DNA for the CDR3: TGTGCCAGCAGCCAGGACAGGACAGGAGATACGCAGTATTTT. As protein: CASSQDRTGDTQYF.

V usage is TRBV5-1 and J usage is TRBJ2-2; the D is unclear. Per germline, CDR1 SGHRS and CDR2 YFSETQ. V was trimmed by 3 bases and J by 4 bases, leaving 10 bases between them. The CDR3 covers 14 residues. The CDR3 sequence is CASSSTEPTGELFF. The CDR3 DNA reads TGCGCCAGCAGCTCCACCGAGCCCACCGGGGAGCTGTTTTTT.

This chain joins TRBV7-2 and TRBJ1-1, with D uncertain. This CDR3 contains 16 residues. The germline gives CDR1 SGHTA, CDR2 FQGNSA. V was shortened by 1 base and J by 2 bases, with 14 bases between the two germline ends. The DNA for the CDR3 is TGTGCCAGCAGCTTAGACGGCAAGGGATTTAACACTGAAGCTTTCTTT. Translated: CASSLDGKGFNTEAFF.